These 5 T cell receptor beta chains share one sample of origin, sequenced in a study of cytomegalovirus exposure and HLA in healthy donors. It was with 60 Vbeta and 13 Jbeta primers that the PCR ran. Method: immunoSEQ multiplex PCR; TCRdb's copy keeps in-frame clones and lacks some. Among about 140,000 clones listed, 80% were seen once. The sample taken for sequencing was PBMCs. The receptor set was obtained from a man aged 25-45 years in good health and CMV-seronegative.

V usage is TRBV2 and J usage is TRBJ2-7; D call uncertain. The V and J ends lost 2 bases and 3 bases respectively, with 17 bases between them. Looked up from germline, CDR1 is SNHLY and CDR2 is FYNNEI. There are 16 residues in the CDR3. The CDR3 reads CASSESRAHAFYEQYF. The CDR3 coding sequence is TGTGCCAGCAGTGAAAGCCGCGCGCACGCATTCTACGAGCAGTACTTC.

This chain uses TRBV2 with TRBJ2-7; D is perhaps TRBD2 (5 bases). Looked up from germline, CDR1 is SNHLY and CDR2 is FYNNEI. The ends were cut back, 1 base at V and 2 bases at J, with 9 bases in the middle. The CDR3 covers 14 residues. CDR3 nucleotide sequence: TGTGCCAGCAGTGAAGGCCGGGGAGCCTACGAGCAGTACTTC. Its translation: CASSEGRGAYEQYF. Using reference TRBV2 and TRBJ2-7 for the parts outside the CDR3, the full variable domain is EPEVTQTPSHQVTQMGQEVILRCVPISNHLYFYWYRQILGQKVEFLVSFYNNEISEKSEIFDDQFSVERPDGSNFTLKIRSTKLEDSAMYFCASSEGRGAYEQYFGPGTRLTVT.

The V gene is TRBV7-9, the J gene TRBJ1-2, with D maybe TRBD1 (5 bases). V was pared by 5 bases and J by 4 bases, with 11 bases between. This CDR3 region has 13 residues. CDR1 is SEHNR, CDR2 FQNEAQ, per germline (reference sequence). In DNA form, the CDR3 reads TGTGCCAGCAGCGACAGTTCCTCCTATGGCTACACCTTC. It specifies CASSDSSSYGYTF.

The table lists this clone with a few counts. This chain uses TRBV4-1 with TRBJ2-1; perhaps TRBD2 as D (6 bases). CDR3 length: 13 residues. With 0 bases removed from V and 15 bases from J, the gap between germline ends came to 15 bases. Germline CDR1 MGHRA, CDR2 YSYEKL. CDR3 loop: CASSQEGERAGFF. CDR3 DNA sequence: TGCGCCAGCAGCCAAGAAGGCGAGCGGGCGGGGTTCTTC.

This clone has a handful of counts. Other DNA sequences in the same sample also yield this CDR3. The chain has TRBV6-5 and TRBJ1-2, with 7 nucleotides matching TRBD1. CDR1 is MNHEY, CDR2 SVGAGI, per germline. The CDR3 is made up of 14 amino acids. With V trimmed by 5 bases and J by 4 bases, 7 bases remained unmatched. CDR3 residues: CASSPDRVGYGYTF. The CDR3 bases are TGTGCCAGCAGTCCTGACAGGGTTGGCTATGGCTACACCTTC.